The rows below give T cell receptor beta chains drawn from one sample of a study of blood T cell repertoires in COVID-19. Assay used: immunoSEQ multiplex PCR; TCRdb lists only in-frame clones, some missing. The table shows about 340,000 clones, with about 86% occurring only once. The material sequenced was peripheral blood. These receptors all stem from a woman aged 60-75 years with COVID-19, enrolled during active disease. Each CDR3 is given with its conserved first and last residue. The order of the fields is CDR3 length, clone size, V gene, J gene, D gene, CDR3 protein, CDR3 DNA. A D gene is named only where the DNA matches it firmly. Rows may omit the clone size; those that give it use once, few, many or a size class.

15	NA	TRBV11-3	TRBJ2-7	NA	CASSLLGGQTGEQYF	TGTGCCAGCAGCTTGCTTGGCGGACAGACGGGCGAGCAGTACTTC
15	NA	TRBV7-8	TRBJ2-2	NA	CASSPGRTATGELFF	TGTGCCAGCAGCCCCGGGAGGACAGCCACCGGGGAGCTGTTTTTT
12	few	TRBV7-9	TRBJ2-7	NA	CASRTSFGEQYF	TGTGCCAGCAGGACCTCATTCGGGGAGCAGTACTTC
16	NA	TRBV5-4	TRBJ1-2	NA	CASSLVMRLSNYGYTF	TGTGCCAGCAGCTTGGTCATGAGGTTATCTAACTATGGCTACACCTTC
12	NA	TRBV7-8	TRBJ2-1	TRBD2	CASSYASGEQFF	TGTGCCAGCAGCTATGCTAGCGGCGAGCAGTTCTTC
13	NA	TRBV6-2/TRBV6-3	TRBJ1-2	NA	CASSRQQANGYTF	TGTGCCAGCAGTCGACAGCAGGCGAATGGCTACACCTTC
17	NA	TRBV14	TRBJ2-3	NA	CASSKAKGLYLTDTQYF	TGTGCCAGCAGCAAAGCTAAGGGGCTTTATCTCACAGATACGCAGTATTTT
16	NA	TRBV7-8	TRBJ1-3	TRBD1	CASSPRDRSSGNTIYF	TGTGCCAGCAGCCCTAGGGACAGGTCCTCTGGAAACACCATATATTTT
18	NA	TRBV5-1	TRBJ2-3	NA	CASSLGSGGRGDTDTQYF	TGCGCCAGCAGCTTGGGCTCGGGTGGCAGGGGGGACACAGATACGCAGTATTTT
16	NA	TRBV5-5	TRBJ1-2	NA	CASSPQWGGNNYGYTF	TGTGCCAGCAGCCCGCAGTGGGGGGGAAATAACTATGGCTACACCTTC
12	NA	TRBV30	TRBJ2-7	NA	CAWSTGAYEQYF	TGTGCCTGGTCCACCGGGGCCTACGAGCAGTACTTC
14	NA	TRBV7-9	TRBJ1-1	NA	CASSSPELNTEAFF	TGTGCCAGCAGCTCCCCGGAGCTTAACACTGAAGCTTTCTTT
12	NA	TRBV7-9	TRBJ2-7	NA	CASSPSGDEQYF	TGTGCCAGCAGCCCATCGGGGGACGAGCAGTACTTC
14	NA	TRBV9	TRBJ2-2	TRBD1	CASSAQQGVGELFF	TGTGCCAGCAGCGCCCAACAGGGGGTGGGGGAGCTGTTTTTT
15	NA	TRBV23-1	TRBJ1-5	NA	CASSHAGASNQPQHF	TGCGCCAGCAGTCATGCCGGAGCAAGCAATCAGCCCCAGCATTTT
11	few	TRBV7-9	TRBJ1-2	NA	CASSPYNENTF	TGTGCCAGCAGCCCTTACAATGAAAACACCTTC
14	NA	TRBV5-1	TRBJ1-3	NA	CASSLGDPGNTIYF	TGCGCCAGCAGCTTGGGCGATCCTGGAAACACCATATATTTT
13	NA	TRBV30	TRBJ1-2	TRBD1	CACTTQGGVGYTF	TGTGCCTGTACGACTCAGGGGGGTGTTGGCTACACCTTC
16	NA	TRBV7-2	TRBJ2-5	NA	CASSSRTTRKRETQYF	TGTGCCAGCAGCTCGAGGACTACACGAAAAAGAGAGACCCAGTACTTC
15	NA	TRBV24-1	TRBJ2-5	TRBD2	CATSDLTSGKETQYF	TGTGCCACCAGTGACCTGACTAGCGGTAAAGAGACCCAGTACTTC
14	NA	TRBV19	TRBJ1-1	NA	CASSILGGGSEAFF	TGTGCCAGTAGTATACTAGGGGGGGGTTCTGAAGCTTTCTTT
18	NA	TRBV6-2/TRBV6-3	TRBJ1-5	NA	CASSLDYEQVDSNQPQHF	TGTGCCAGCAGTCTGGATTACGAACAGGTCGATAGCAATCAGCCCCAGCATTTT
14	NA	TRBV18	TRBJ1-5	NA	CASSLGSSNQPQHF	TGTGCCAGCTCACTCGGGTCTAGCAATCAGCCCCAGCATTTT
15	NA	TRBV7-3	TRBJ2-1	TRBD2	CASSLMRGVYNEQFF	TGTGCCAGCAGCTTAATGCGGGGGGTTTACAATGAGCAGTTCTTC
13	NA	TRBV18	TRBJ1-2	NA	CASSPHKNYGYTF	TGTGCCAGCTCACCCCACAAAAACTATGGCTACACCTTC
15	NA	TRBV28	TRBJ1-2	NA	CASSLYAGQLDGYTF	TGTGCCAGCAGTTTGTACGCCGGACAGCTAGATGGCTACACCTTC
15	few	TRBV11-2	TRBJ2-5	TRBD1	CASSTRQGARKTQYF	TGTGCCAGCAGCACTCGACAGGGGGCTAGGAAGACCCAGTACTTC
13	NA	TRBV13	TRBJ1-1	NA	CASSLGERGLAGF	TGTGCCAGCAGCTTAGGCGAAAGAGGACTGGCGGGATTT
18	NA	TRBV7-9	TRBJ2-1	TRBD2	CASSLALLAGERYNEQFF	TGTGCCAGCAGCTTAGCGCTACTGGCGGGGGAACGATACAATGAGCAGTTCTTC
15	NA	TRBV9	TRBJ2-2	NA	CASSVGGGDTGELFF	TGTGCCAGCAGCGTAGGAGGGGGAGACACCGGGGAGCTGTTTTTT
17	NA	TRBV13	TRBJ2-4	NA	CASSLFGNRYDKNIQYF	TGTGCCAGCAGCTTATTTGGGAACAGGTACGACAAAAACATTCAGTACTTC
13	NA	TRBV3-1/TRBV3-2	TRBJ1-1	NA	CASRPRANTEAFF	TGTGCCAGCAGACCCAGGGCGAACACTGAAGCTTTCTTT
15	NA	TRBV7-9	TRBJ1-1	NA	CASSLGTGLRTEAFF	TGTGCCAGCAGCTTAGGGACGGGACTGAGGACTGAAGCTTTCTTT
13	NA	TRBV5-1	TRBJ1-1	NA	CASSVDSNTEAFF	TGCGCCAGCAGCGTGGATAGCAACACTGAAGCTTTCTTT
14	NA	TRBV6-2/TRBV6-3	TRBJ1-1	TRBD1	CASSTGQGSTEAFF	TGTGCCAGCAGCACTGGACAGGGAAGCACTGAAGCTTTCTTT
17	NA	TRBV4-1	TRBJ1-1	NA	CASSQEPTVFRNTEAFF	TGCGCCAGCAGCCAAGAACCCACAGTGTTTAGGAACACTGAAGCTTTCTTT
14	NA	TRBV5-5	TRBJ1-4	NA	CASSPLATNEKLFF	TGTGCCAGCAGCCCTCTTGCAACTAATGAAAAACTGTTTTTT
17	NA	TRBV7-2	TRBJ1-2	NA	CASSLGPDALGGYGYTF	TGTGCCAGCAGCTTAGGACCGGACGCCCTCGGGGGCTATGGCTACACCTTC
14	NA	TRBV3-1/TRBV3-2	TRBJ1-2	NA	CASSQAPEDYGYTF	TGTGCCAGCAGCCAAGCCCCCGAGGACTATGGCTACACCTTC